This is a list of T cell receptor beta chains from one sample in a study of blood T cell repertoires in COVID-19. Profiled with immunoSEQ multiplex PCR; TCRdb holds only in-frame clones, not every one. Among some 250,000 clones listed, almost 85% were seen once. Sequencing was performed on PBMCs or T cells enriched from blood (not recorded which). Receptors were obtained from a man aged 35 to 55 who had recovered from COVID-19. Each CDR3 is given with its conserved first and last residue. A D gene is named only where the DNA matches it firmly. Clone size is stated in some rows and not others, as once, few, many or a class when expanded.

clone size	D gene	V gene	J gene	CDR3 DNA	CDR3 protein
-	TRBD1	TRBV19	TRBJ1-1	TGTGCCAGTAGGACAGGGACAGCCAAAGCTTTCTTT	CASRTGTAKAFF
few	TRBD2	TRBV3-1/TRBV3-2	TRBJ2-2	TGTGCCAGCACCGTAGCGGGGAACACCGGGGAGCTGTTTTTT	CASTVAGNTGELFF
-	-	TRBV4-3	TRBJ1-3	TGCGCCAGCAGCCAAGATCCGGCTGGAAACACCATATATTTT	CASSQDPAGNTIYF
-	TRBD2	TRBV7-2	TRBJ2-2	TGTGCCAGCAGCCAATACGGGACTAGCGGGGGGGTTGGCACCGGGGAGCTGTTTTTT	CASSQYGTSGGVGTGELFF
-	TRBD2	TRBV11-1	TRBJ2-1	TGTGCCAGCAGCTTAAGCGTAGCGGGGGACCACAATGAGCAGTTCTTC	CASSLSVAGDHNEQFF
once	TRBD2	TRBV9	TRBJ2-1	TGTGCCAGCAGCGGTACTAGCGGGAATGAGCAGTTCTTC	CASSGTSGNEQFF
-	TRBD1	TRBV28	TRBJ1-2	TGTGCCGGACAGGGGTCGAGTTATGGCTACACCTTC	CAGQGSSYGYTF
-	-	TRBV28	TRBJ1-6	TGTGCCAGCAGTTTAGCAGGGCGGTTTGATAATTCACCCCTCCACTTT	CASSLAGRFDNSPLHF
-	-	TRBV11-3	TRBJ2-3	TGTGCCAGCAGCAGGGACTTCCAGGCAGATACGCAGTATTTT	CASSRDFQADTQYF
-	-	TRBV6-5	TRBJ1-6	TGTGCCAGCAGCAAAAGGGGCCTAAATTCACCCCTCCACTTT	CASSKRGLNSPLHF
few	-	TRBV3-1/TRBV3-2	TRBJ2-7	TGTGCCAGCAGCCAACGGGTATCACGGGAGCAGTACTTC	CASSQRVSREQYF
-	-	TRBV20-1	TRBJ2-7	TGCAGTGCTAGTATGCGCGAGCAGTACTTC	CSASMREQYF
once	TRBD1	TRBV3-1/TRBV3-2	TRBJ1-2	TGTGCCAGCAGCCTCGGACAGGGACAGCGGGGCTACACCTTC	CASSLGQGQRGYTF
-	-	TRBV5-1	TRBJ2-1	TGCGCCAGCAGACCCGGGACACCCCTCTTCAATGAGCAGTTCTTC	CASRPGTPLFNEQFF
-	-	TRBV5-4	TRBJ2-5	TGTGCCAGCAGCTCCGGAGACAGACAAGAGACCCAGTACTTC	CASSSGDRQETQYF
few	TRBD2	TRBV7-9	TRBJ2-1	TGTGCCAGCAGCCTCTCCCTAGCGGGATCCTACAATGAGCAGTTCTTC	CASSLSLAGSYNEQFF
many	-	TRBV4-2	TRBJ1-1	TGTGCCAGCAGCCAGGTACAGGGGAACACTGAAGCTTTCTTT	CASSQVQGNTEAFF
-	-	TRBV12-3/TRBV12-4	TRBJ1-1	TGTGCCAGCAGTTTACAATTCAACACTGAAGCTTTCTTT	CASSLQFNTEAFF
-	-	TRBV5-4	TRBJ2-6	TGTGCCAGCAGCCTCCCCGGCTCTGGGGCCAACGTCCTGACTTTC	CASSLPGSGANVLTF
-	TRBD1	TRBV18	TRBJ1-5	TGTGCCAGCTCACTCGCGACAGGGGGGGATCAGCCCCAGCATTTT	CASSLATGGDQPQHF
-	-	TRBV5-6	TRBJ1-1	TGTGCCAGCAGCTTGGCAGGTGAAGCTTTCTTT	CASSLAGEAFF
-	TRBD2	TRBV27	TRBJ2-7	TGTGCCAGCAGTTCCAACTCACCCGGGACTAGCGGACTGAACCACGAGCAGTACTTC	CASSSNSPGTSGLNHEQYF
-	-	TRBV5-8	TRBJ2-1	TGTGCCAGGACAAGTAACTACAATGAGCAGTTCTTC	CARTSNYNEQFF
-	TRBD2	TRBV11-2	TRBJ2-4	TGTGCCAGCAGCCAACCTAGCGGGGGGGCCAACATTCAGTACTTC	CASSQPSGGANIQYF
-	-	TRBV5-6	TRBJ1-6	TGTGCCAGCAGCTTTAATAATTCACCCCTCCACTTT	CASSFNNSPLHF
few	-	TRBV5-1	TRBJ1-2	TGCGCCAGCAGCTGGGACAACCCCAACTATGGCTACACCTTC	CASSWDNPNYGYTF
-	-	TRBV19	TRBJ1-2	TGTGCCAGTAGCACTCCCTATGGCTACACCTTC	CASSTPYGYTF
few	-	TRBV18	TRBJ2-7	TGTGCCAGCCGCGTCGGGTTATCCTACGAGCAGTACTTC	CASRVGLSYEQYF
few	-	TRBV28	TRBJ1-6	TGTGCCAGCCAGGGGAGCTCCTATAATTCACCCCTCCACTTT	CASQGSSYNSPLHF
few	TRBD1	TRBV6-5	TRBJ2-2	TGTGCCAGCACCCCGGGACAGGGGTTCGCCGGGGAGCTGTTTTTT	CASTPGQGFAGELFF
-	-	TRBV12-3/TRBV12-4	TRBJ1-6	TGTGCCAGCAGTGGGCAGTTACAGTCACCCCTCCACTTT	CASSGQLQSPLHF
once	-	TRBV28	TRBJ1-6	TGTGCCAGCAACGAGGTAGGGGATAATTCACCCCTCCACTTT	CASNEVGDNSPLHF
-	-	TRBV7-9	TRBJ1-3	TGTGCCAGCAGCTACCCCGCCGGTAGCTCTGGAAACACCATATATTTT	CASSYPAGSSGNTIYF
-	-	TRBV19	TRBJ2-1	TGTGCCAGTAGTATCCAGGGACTCAATGAGCAGTTCTTC	CASSIQGLNEQFF
once	-	TRBV18	TRBJ1-4	TGTGCCAGCTCACCGAGGGATCTGCGTTTAGGTGAAAAACTGTTTTTT	CASSPRDLRLGEKLFF
-	TRBD2	TRBV2	TRBJ2-2	TGTGCCAGCACGCGGGAGGTCGACACCGGGGAGCTGTTTTTT	CASTREVDTGELFF
-	-	TRBV30	TRBJ1-5	TGTGCCTGGAGCCTGGGCTGGGAGGTTGGGCCCCAGCATTTT	CAWSLGWEVGPQHF
-	-	TRBV19	TRBJ2-7	TGTGCCAGTAGTGATACACACAGGAAACCCTACGAGCAGTACTTC	CASSDTHRKPYEQYF
-	-	TRBV19	TRBJ2-7	TGTGCCAGTAGTTCCCGACTAACCTACGAGCAGTACTTC	CASSSRLTYEQYF
-	-	TRBV6-5	TRBJ1-3	TGTGCCAGCCGAGCTCGGGTGGGAAACACCATATATTTT	CASRARVGNTIYF
-	-	TRBV19	TRBJ1-1	TGTGCCAGTAGCGCCGGGAAGAACACTGAAGCTTTCTTT	CASSAGKNTEAFF
-	TRBD1	TRBV6-2/TRBV6-3	TRBJ1-1	TGTGCCAGCAGTTATAGGACAGGGGTGGGGGACACTGAAGCTTTCTTT	CASSYRTGVGDTEAFF